The clone carrying this TCR beta chain was detected many times. Its target is not known. This sample was included in a study of response to subunit inactivated influenza vaccine. General observations from the study: The authors suggested that every seasonal influenza vaccination recruits few new T cells.

TCRdb processed the RT-PCR reads anew with MiXCR; each CDR3 protein has one entry. The sample lists around 530,000 distinct CDR3 sequences, about 15% occurring once. The sequences come from CD4+ T cells sorted from PBMCs, collected 23 to 25 months after vaccination. The TCR originated in a man between 50 and 70 years old who received an inactivated influenza vaccine.

The CDR3 here is CASSYSRANTEAFF. The CDR3, as DNA: TGTGCCAGCAGTTACTCGAGGGCCAACACTGAAGCTTTCTTT. V gene TRBV6-2 or TRBV6-3 combines with J gene TRBJ1-1; D ambiguous. Germline CDR1 reads MNHEY; CDR2 reads SVGEGT. V lost 0 bases and J 2 bases, leaving 7 bases between the germline ends. The CDR3 spans 14 residues.